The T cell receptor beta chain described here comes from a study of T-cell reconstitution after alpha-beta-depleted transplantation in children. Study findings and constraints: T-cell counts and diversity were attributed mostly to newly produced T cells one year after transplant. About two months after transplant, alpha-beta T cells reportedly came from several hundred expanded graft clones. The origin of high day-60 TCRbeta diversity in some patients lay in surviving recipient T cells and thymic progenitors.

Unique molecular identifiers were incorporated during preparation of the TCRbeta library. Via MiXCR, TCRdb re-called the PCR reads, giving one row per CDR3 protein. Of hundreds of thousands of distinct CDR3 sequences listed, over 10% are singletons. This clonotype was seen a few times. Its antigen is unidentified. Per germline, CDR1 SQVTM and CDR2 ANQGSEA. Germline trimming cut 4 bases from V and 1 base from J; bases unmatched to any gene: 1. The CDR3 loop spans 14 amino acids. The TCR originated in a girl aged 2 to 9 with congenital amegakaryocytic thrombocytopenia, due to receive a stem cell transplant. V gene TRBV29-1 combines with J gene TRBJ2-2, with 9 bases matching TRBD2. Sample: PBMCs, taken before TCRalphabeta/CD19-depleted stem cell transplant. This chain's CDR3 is CSVGSGGNTGELFF. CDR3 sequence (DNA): TGCAGCGTTGGTAGCGGGGGGAACACCGGGGAGCTGTTTTTT.